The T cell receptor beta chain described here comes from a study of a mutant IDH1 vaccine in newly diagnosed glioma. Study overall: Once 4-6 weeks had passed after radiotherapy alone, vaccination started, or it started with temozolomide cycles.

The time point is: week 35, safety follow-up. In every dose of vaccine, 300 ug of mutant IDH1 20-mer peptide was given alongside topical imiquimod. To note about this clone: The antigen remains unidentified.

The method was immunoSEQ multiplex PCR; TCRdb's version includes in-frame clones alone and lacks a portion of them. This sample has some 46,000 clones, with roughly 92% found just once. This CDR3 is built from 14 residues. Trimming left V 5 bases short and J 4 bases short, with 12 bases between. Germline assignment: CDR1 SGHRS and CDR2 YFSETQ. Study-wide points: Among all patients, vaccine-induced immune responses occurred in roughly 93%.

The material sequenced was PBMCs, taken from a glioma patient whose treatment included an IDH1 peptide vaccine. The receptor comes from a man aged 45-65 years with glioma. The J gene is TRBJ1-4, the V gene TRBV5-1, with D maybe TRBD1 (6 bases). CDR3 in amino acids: CASRKGGRNEKLFF. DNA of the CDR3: TGCGCCAGCAGAAAGGGGGGCCGTAATGAAAAACTGTTTTTT.